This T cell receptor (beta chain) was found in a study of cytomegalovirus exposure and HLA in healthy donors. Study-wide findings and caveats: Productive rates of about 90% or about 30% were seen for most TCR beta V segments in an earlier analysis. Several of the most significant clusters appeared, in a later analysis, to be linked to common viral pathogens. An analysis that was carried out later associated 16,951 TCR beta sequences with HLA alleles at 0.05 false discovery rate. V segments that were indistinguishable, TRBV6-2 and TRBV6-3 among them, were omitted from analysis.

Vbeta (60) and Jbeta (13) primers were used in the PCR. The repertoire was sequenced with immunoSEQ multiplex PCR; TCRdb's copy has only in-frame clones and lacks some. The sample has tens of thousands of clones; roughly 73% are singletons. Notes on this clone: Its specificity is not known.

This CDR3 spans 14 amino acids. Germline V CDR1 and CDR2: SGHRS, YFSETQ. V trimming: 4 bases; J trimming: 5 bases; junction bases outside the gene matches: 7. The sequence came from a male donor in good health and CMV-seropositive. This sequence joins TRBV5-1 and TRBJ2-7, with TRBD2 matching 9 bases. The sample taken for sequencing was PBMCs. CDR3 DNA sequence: TGCGCCAGCAGCGGCGCGGGAGGGCTAAACGAGCAGTACTTC. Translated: CASSGAGGLNEQYF.